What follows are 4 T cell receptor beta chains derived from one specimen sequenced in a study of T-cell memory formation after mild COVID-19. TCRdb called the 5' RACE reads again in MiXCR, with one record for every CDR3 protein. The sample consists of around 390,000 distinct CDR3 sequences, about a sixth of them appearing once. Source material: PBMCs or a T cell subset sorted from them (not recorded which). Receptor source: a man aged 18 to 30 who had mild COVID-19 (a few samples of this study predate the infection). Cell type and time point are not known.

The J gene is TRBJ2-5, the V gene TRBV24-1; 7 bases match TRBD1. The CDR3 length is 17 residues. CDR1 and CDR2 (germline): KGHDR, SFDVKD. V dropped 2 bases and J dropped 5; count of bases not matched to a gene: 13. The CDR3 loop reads CATSDSSRQGSPETQYF. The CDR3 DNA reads TGTGCCACCAGTGATTCCTCTCGACAGGGAAGCCCGGAGACCCAGTACTTC.

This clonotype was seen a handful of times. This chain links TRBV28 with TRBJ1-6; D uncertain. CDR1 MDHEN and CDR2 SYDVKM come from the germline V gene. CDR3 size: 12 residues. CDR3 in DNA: TGTGGCCTGGGTCTCCCGGGTTCACCCCTCCACTTT. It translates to CGLGLPGSPLHF.

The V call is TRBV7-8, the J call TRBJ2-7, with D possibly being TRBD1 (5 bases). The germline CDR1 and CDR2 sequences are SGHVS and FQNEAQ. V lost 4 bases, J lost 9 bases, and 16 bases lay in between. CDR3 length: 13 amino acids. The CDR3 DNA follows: TGTGCCAGCAGCTCACTTGCGACAGAACGGCAGTACGTC. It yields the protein CASSSLATERQYV.

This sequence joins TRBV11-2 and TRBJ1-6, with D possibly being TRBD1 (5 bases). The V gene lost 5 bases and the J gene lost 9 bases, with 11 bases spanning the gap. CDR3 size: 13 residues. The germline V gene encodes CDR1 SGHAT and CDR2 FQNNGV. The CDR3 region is CASSQLGGSPLHF. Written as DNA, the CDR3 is TGTGCCAGCAGCCAACTGGGGGGTTCACCCCTCCACTTT.